The 21 T cell receptor beta chains below come from one sample, sequenced in a study of blood T cell repertoires in COVID-19. Here immunoSEQ multiplex PCR was the method, and the copy in TCRdb shows in-frame clones only, minus some. The table records roughly 260,000 clones, around nine tenths of them present only once. The specimen sequenced was PBMCs or T cells enriched from blood (not recorded which). Receptors originate from a woman aged 18-30 years who had recovered from COVID-19.

The chain recombines TRBV10-1 with TRBJ2-7; D not certain. Trimming pared 5 bases from V and 3 bases from J, leaving 5 bases between. CDR1 WNHNN and CDR2 SYGVQD come from the germline V gene (reference sequence). This CDR3 is built from 11 residues. The CDR3 coding sequence is TGCGCCAGCAGTCGGGTCTACGAGCAGTACTTC. Translating it yields CASSRVYEQYF.

The chain carries TRBV9 and TRBJ1-2; TRBD1 aligns across 8 bases. The CDR3 consists of 13 residues. The germline gives CDR1 SGDLS, CDR2 YYNGEE. With V trimmed by 3 bases and J by 8 bases, 6 bases remained unmatched. The CDR3 nucleotides read TGTGCCAGCAGCGCCCGGGCAGGGGGCGGCTACACCTTC. Protein product: CASSARAGGGYTF.

This chain joins TRBV5-1 and TRBJ1-6; the match to TRBD1 covers 9 bases. Looked up from germline, CDR1 is SGHRS and CDR2 is YFSETQ. After removal of 0 bases from V and 6 bases from J, the junction contained 4 bases not matched to a gene. This CDR3 contains 16 residues. The CDR3 region is CASSLGTGELNSPLHF. Written as DNA, the CDR3 is TGCGCCAGCAGCTTGGGGACAGGGGAACTTAATTCACCCCTCCACTTT.

The chain uses TRBV5-1 and TRBJ1-3; D gene unclear. V was clipped by 0 bases and J by 0 bases, with 4 bases between them. Per germline, CDR1 SGHRS and CDR2 YFSETQ. This CDR3 has 14 residues. The CDR3 coding sequence is TGCGCCAGCAGCTTGGCAGGCTCTGGAAACACCATATATTTT. It encodes CASSLAGSGNTIYF.

V usage is TRBV28 and J usage is TRBJ1-2, with D maybe TRBD1 (6 bases). This CDR3 spans 17 amino acids. V was clipped by 5 bases and J by 1 base, with 20 bases between them. Germline V CDR1 and CDR2: MDHEN, SYDVKM. In DNA, the CDR3 is TGTGCCAGCAGTCCCTTGACAGGCCAAGGGATTAACTATGGCTACACCTTC. Translated, it gives CASSPLTGQGINYGYTF.

The chain has TRBV28 and TRBJ1-4; the D is unclear. The CDR3 covers 14 residues. The V and J ends lost 2 bases and 8 bases respectively, with 12 bases between them. Germline V gene lookup returns CDR1 MDHEN and CDR2 SYDVKM. The CDR3 spells CASSLGGLGEKLFF. The CDR3 nucleotides are TGTGCCAGCAGTTTAGGCGGGTTAGGAGAAAAACTGTTTTTT.

This chain connects TRBV7-8 to TRBJ2-7, with 8 bases that match TRBD1. Germline V CDR1 and CDR2: SGHVS, FQNEAQ. This CDR3 comprises 13 residues. The V gene end was trimmed by 3 bases and the J gene end by 3 bases; junction bases not matched to a gene: 1. The CDR3 DNA reads TGTGCCAGCAGCTTCGGACAGGGCTACGAGCAGTACTTC. Its protein is CASSFGQGYEQYF. The complete variable domain, with remaining parts taken from reference TRBV7-8 and TRBJ2-7, reads GAGVSQSPRYKVAKRGQDVALRCDPISGHVSLFWYQQALGQGPEFLTYFQNEAQLDKSGLPSDRFFAERPEGSVSTLKIQRTQQEDSAVYLCASSFGQGYEQYFGPGTRLTVT.

The chain uses TRBV3-1 (or the pseudogene TRBV3-2) and TRBJ1-3; no clear D. Trimming left V 1 base short and J 0 bases short, with 7 bases between. This CDR3 is 15 amino acids long. CDR1 is LGHDT, CDR2 YNNKEL, per germline (reference sequence). The CDR3 DNA sequence: TGTGCCAGCAGCCAAGTGCAGGCCTCTGGAAACACCATATATTTT. Translation gives CASSQVQASGNTIYF.

CDR3 sequence reads: CASSQESGDRGLYGYTF. The CDR3 DNA reads TGCGCCAGCAGCCAAGAGAGCGGGGACAGGGGGCTTTATGGCTACACCTTC. The rearrangement uses TRBV4-1 and TRBJ1-2; 12 positions agree with TRBD1. V lost 0 bases and J lost 5; bases outside the gene matches: 7. The CDR3 length is 17 residues. The V gene's germline CDR1 is MGHRA and CDR2 YSYEKL.

The rearrangement uses TRBV28 and TRBJ2-1; TRBD2 aligns across 15 bases. The CDR3 is 16 residues long. V gave up 4 bases and J gave up 10 bases; unmatched junction bases: 8. Per the germline V gene, CDR1 is MDHEN and CDR2 is SYDVKM. CDR3 protein: CASSSPGTSGRPEQFF. CDR3 coding DNA: TGTGCCAGCAGTTCACCCGGGACTAGCGGGAGGCCGGAGCAGTTCTTC.

This clone has just one count. The CDR3 DNA follows: TGCGCCAGCAGCCAAGGAGCCAGGACAGGGCACGGACGAGAAGAGACCCAGTACTTC. The encoded protein is CASSQGARTGHGREETQYF. The V gene is TRBV4-3, the J gene TRBJ2-5; 8 nucleotides line up with TRBD1. J lost 3 bases, V lost 1 base, and 16 bases had no gene match. Germline-derived CDR1 and CDR2 are LGHNA and YSLEER. CDR3 length: 19 amino acids.

The table lists this clone with a count of one. The V gene is TRBV7-2, the J gene TRBJ2-1; perhaps TRBD1 as D (6 bases). The CDR3 has 19 residues. Germline V CDR1 and CDR2: SGHTA, FQGNSA. V was trimmed by 5 bases and J by 2 bases, leaving 25 bases between them. The CDR3 DNA is TGTGCCAGCAGCCTACGCTCCGGGACATCCGAAATTACCTACAATGAGCAGTTCTTC. Translated: CASSLRSGTSEITYNEQFF. The entire variable domain, with the rest obtained from reference TRBV7-2 and TRBJ2-1, is as follows: GAGVSQSPSNKVTEKGKDVELRCDPISGHTALYWYRQSLGQGLEFLIYFQGNSAPDKSGLPSDRFSAERTGGSVSTLTIQRTQQEDSAVYLCASSLRSGTSEITYNEQFFGPGTRLTVL.

The chain links TRBV4-3 to TRBJ1-4, with 9 bases lining up with TRBD1. Germline assignment: CDR1 LGHNA and CDR2 YSLEER. The J segment lost 4 bases and the V segment lost 3 bases, leaving 3 bases of the junction unmatched. The CDR3 consists of 15 residues. The CDR3 region is CASSQGTGLNEKLFF. CDR3 in DNA: TGCGCCAGCAGCCAGGGGACAGGGCTTAATGAAAAACTGTTTTTT.

The CDR3 protein is CASSSRRTSGVYNEQFF. DNA for the CDR3: TGTGCCAGCAGTTCCCGTAGGACTAGCGGGGTATACAATGAGCAGTTCTTC. The chain combines TRBV27 with TRBJ2-1; 12 bases are a match to TRBD2. J was trimmed by 4 bases and V by 4 bases; bases with no gene match: 8. The CDR3 is 17 residues long. In germline, CDR1 is MNHEY, CDR2 SMNVEV (reference sequence).

The V call is TRBV5-6, the J call TRBJ1-5; no clear D gene. Trimming took 1 base from V and 4 from J, leaving 12 bases between them. The CDR3 consists of 15 residues. Germline loops: CDR1 SGHDT, CDR2 YYEEEE. CDR3 DNA: TGTGCCAGCAGCTTGATGATGGCAGGTAATCAGCCCCAGCATTTT. The encoded protein is CASSLMMAGNQPQHF.

This clone was seen once. The chain uses TRBV10-3 and TRBJ1-1, with D possibly matching TRBD1 (6 bases). This CDR3 has 16 residues. The germline V gene encodes CDR1 ENHRY and CDR2 SYGVKD. Trimming pared 10 bases from V and 0 bases from J, leaving 21 bases between. CDR3 in DNA: TGTGCCACCCAGACCCGGGGTAGGGGGATGAACACTGAAGCTTTCTTT. As protein: CATQTRGRGMNTEAFF.

The chain couples TRBV24-1 to TRBJ1-2; D is ambiguous. This CDR3 has 11 amino acids. V shed 6 bases and J shed 8 bases, with 9 bases lying between them. Germline CDR1 KGHDR, CDR2 SFDVKD. The CDR3 DNA reads as TGTGCCACCAGTAACTCTCTAGGCTACACCTTC. It specifies CATSNSLGYTF.

The V and J genes are TRBV7-8 and TRBJ2-2; TRBD1 is a possible D gene (6 bases). This CDR3 region has 14 residues. CDR1 and CDR2 from the germline V gene are SGHVS and FQNEAQ. Trimming removed 5 bases at V and 7 bases at J, with 14 bases between. The CDR3 protein is CASSPPQGFGELFF. DNA of the CDR3: TGTGCCAGCAGCCCACCGCAGGGGTTCGGGGAGCTGTTTTTT.

The J gene is TRBJ2-1, the V gene TRBV4-2; TRBD2 might be the D (6 bases). Deletions cut 1 base from V and 2 bases from J, with 12 bases between. The CDR3 contains 16 residues. Germline CDR1 LGHNA, CDR2 YNFKEQ. Written as DNA, the CDR3 is TGTGCCAGCAGCCAAGGGCGGGACCGTCCCTACAATGAGCAGTTCTTC. Its translation: CASSQGRDRPYNEQFF.

The gene calls are TRBV7-3 and TRBJ1-5; D may be TRBD1 (5 bases). The CDR3 covers 13 residues. With 5 bases removed from V and 6 bases from J, the gap between germline ends came to 11 bases. CDR1 SGHTA and CDR2 FQGTGA come from the germline V gene. The CDR3 reads CASSPGSGQPQHF. CDR3 coding DNA: TGTGCCAGCAGCCCAGGGTCTGGTCAGCCCCAGCATTTT.

This clone was seen a few times. The chain carries TRBV15 and TRBJ1-2, with TRBD1 identical over 7 bases. The CDR3 sequence is 14 residues long. The V gene end was trimmed by 1 base and the J gene end by 7 bases; junction bases not matched to a gene: 6. CDR1 LNHNV and CDR2 YYDKDF come from the germline V gene (reference sequence). CDR3 protein: CATSRGTGRSGYTF. The CDR3 bases are TGTGCCACCAGCAGAGGGACAGGCAGAAGTGGCTACACCTTC. The full variable domain, rest sourced from reference TRBV15 and TRBJ1-2, is DAMVIQNPRYQVTQFGKPVTLSCSQTLNHNVMYWYQQKSSQAPKLLFHYYDKDFNNEADTPDNFQSRRPNTSFCFLDIRSPGLGDTAMYLCATSRGTGRSGYTFGSGTRLTVV.